This T cell receptor (beta chain) comes out of a study of control samples from healthy donors and cancer patients. TCRdb keeps only in-frame clones here, not all; method: immunoSEQ multiplex PCR. The sample has more than 85,000 clones, 88% seen once. V was shortened by 0 bases and J by 3 bases, with 10 bases between the two germline ends. Germline-derived CDR1 and CDR2 are MNHEY and SVGAGI. This CDR3 region has 15 residues. The chain recombines TRBV6-5 with TRBJ2-3; D perhaps matches TRBD1 (6 bases). The TCR was taken from an older woman with lung cancer. The source material was PBMCs. CDR3: CASSYSAGETDTQYF. The CDR3 bases are TGTGCCAGCAGTTACTCGGCAGGGGAGACAGATACGCAGTATTTT.